This TCR beta chain was retrieved from a study of neoadjuvant anti-PD-1 for oral cavity cancer. About the study: Nivolumab at 3 mg/kg was mostly given biweekly, three to four doses, pre-surgery. Non-progressing patients received a fourth nivolumab dose near day 43, then surgery on days 50-56.

Sequencing was performed with immunoSEQ multiplex PCR; in TCRdb, only in-frame clones are kept and a portion is missing. The repertoire has 60,000 to 75,000 clones, under 85% of them found once; the top ten carry just over 2.5%. Trimming at V came to 0 bases and at J to 5 bases, leaving 12 bases not matched to a gene. The CDR3 runs 19 residues. The germline CDR1 and CDR2 sequences are SGHAT and FQNNGV. The chain has TRBV11-2 and TRBJ2-5; 13 bases are a match to TRBD2. The sequence derives from a person aged 35-80 years with oral cavity squamous cell carcinoma. This material consisted of PBMCs, taken before nivolumab (anti-PD-1) treatment. The CDR3 here is CASSLEGTSGASRGETQYF. The CDR3 DNA reads as TGTGCCAGCAGCTTAGAGGGGACTAGCGGGGCCTCTCGGGGGGAGACCCAGTACTTC.